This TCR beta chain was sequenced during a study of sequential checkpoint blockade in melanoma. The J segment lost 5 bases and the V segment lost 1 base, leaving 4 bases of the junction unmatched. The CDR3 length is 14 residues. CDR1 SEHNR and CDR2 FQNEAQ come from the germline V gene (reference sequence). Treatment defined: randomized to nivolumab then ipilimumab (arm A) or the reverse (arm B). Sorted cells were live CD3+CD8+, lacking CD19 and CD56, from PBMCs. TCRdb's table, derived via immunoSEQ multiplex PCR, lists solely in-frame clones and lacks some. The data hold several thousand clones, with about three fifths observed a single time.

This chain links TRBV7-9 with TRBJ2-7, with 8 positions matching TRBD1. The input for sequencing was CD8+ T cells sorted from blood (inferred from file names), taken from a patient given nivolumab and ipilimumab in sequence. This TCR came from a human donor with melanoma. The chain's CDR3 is CASSLVRGHHEQYF. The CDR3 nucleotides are TGTGCCAGCAGCTTAGTCAGGGGGCACCACGAGCAGTACTTC. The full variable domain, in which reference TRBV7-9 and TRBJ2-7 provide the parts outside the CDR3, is DTGVSQNPRHKITKRGQNVTFRCDPISEHNRLYWYRQTLGQGPEFLTYFQNEAQLEKSRLLSDRFSAERPKGSFSTLEIQRTEQGDSAMYLCASSLVRGHHEQYFGPGTRLTVT.